This paragraph reports one T cell receptor beta chain. Methods used by the authors: Reference gene primer amplification gave estimated nucleated cell counts. Only in-frame clones appear in the TCRdb table, and some are missing; sequencing was by immunoSEQ multiplex PCR. V, J and clone size were drawn from that table, and D and trimming were deduced from the DNA. The sample contains about 220,000 clones, around 80% of which appear only once. The germline V and J ends were trimmed by 3 bases and 3 bases, with 14 bases remaining between them. Germline values: CDR1 SGHNT, CDR2 YYREEE (reference sequence). The CDR3 sequence is 15 residues long. The sample comes from a study of blood T cell repertoires in COVID-19. Turning to the study itself: Samples of COVID-19 (acute and convalescent) were obtained from the United States, Italy and Spain. In each case, the material was cDNA or gDNA derived from T cells, B-cell-depleted T cells, or PBMCs.

The sequencing input was peripheral blood. The clonotype comes from a man between 50 and 59 years old with active or convalescent COVID-19. This chain links TRBV5-4 with TRBJ2-3, with a weak D call TRBD2 (5 bases). CDR3 loop: CASSSERMKTDTQYF. CDR3 sequence (DNA): TGTGCCAGCAGCTCCGAGCGGATGAAAACAGATACGCAGTATTTT.